Listed below are T cell receptor beta chains from one sample, sequenced in a study of cytotoxic CD8 clonotypes in ibrutinib-treated CLL. Libraries were prepared by immunoSEQ multiplex PCR; TCRdb keeps only in-frame clonotypes and omits some of them. The data show roughly 200,000 clones, about 72% seen once. This specimen consisted of PBMCs, obtained after 24 months of ibrutinib treatment. Receptors originate from a human donor with chronic lymphocytic leukemia. CDR3s include the opening cysteine and the closing phenylalanine or tryptophan. Fields, in order: D gene, clone size, V gene, J gene, CDR3 protein, CDR3 DNA. A D gene is named only where the DNA matches it firmly. Not all rows give a size; the values are once, few, many and, for expanded clones, a class.

d_call: -; clone_size: few; v_call: TRBV29-1; j_call: TRBJ1-2; cdr3_aa: CSVDRTDYGYTF; cdr3_nt: TGCAGCGTTGACAGGACGGACTATGGCTACACCTTC
d_call: -; clone_size: -; v_call: TRBV2; j_call: TRBJ1-4; cdr3_aa: CASIAGTSNEKLFF; cdr3_nt: TGTGCCAGCATAGCCGGGACATCTAATGAAAAACTGTTTTTT
d_call: -; clone_size: -; v_call: TRBV10-3; j_call: TRBJ1-5; cdr3_aa: CAIRGNNQPQHF; cdr3_nt: TGTGCCATCAGGGGGAACAATCAGCCCCAGCATTTT
d_call: TRBD1; clone_size: -; v_call: TRBV27; j_call: TRBJ2-1; cdr3_aa: CASNFRTGYEQFF; cdr3_nt: TGTGCCAGCAATTTTAGGACAGGGTATGAGCAGTTCTTC
d_call: -; clone_size: few; v_call: TRBV7-9; j_call: TRBJ2-7; cdr3_aa: CASSLSRQAPSYEQYF; cdr3_nt: TGTGCCAGCAGCTTATCCCGGCAGGCCCCCTCCTACGAGCAGTACTTC
d_call: TRBD1; clone_size: -; v_call: TRBV5-1; j_call: TRBJ2-2; cdr3_aa: CASSLALGQGAGELFF; cdr3_nt: TGCGCCAGCAGCTTGGCTCTAGGACAGGGGGCCGGGGAGCTGTTTTTT
d_call: -; clone_size: few; v_call: TRBV10-2; j_call: TRBJ1-2; cdr3_aa: CASSESAPQGYTF; cdr3_nt: TGCGCCAGCAGTGAATCGGCCCCGCAAGGCTACACCTTC
d_call: -; clone_size: -; v_call: TRBV6-5; j_call: TRBJ2-2; cdr3_aa: CASSYSNPPGTGELFF; cdr3_nt: TGTGCCAGCAGTTACTCGAATCCTCCGGGGACCGGGGAGCTGTTTTTT
d_call: TRBD2; clone_size: -; v_call: TRBV2; j_call: TRBJ2-6; cdr3_aa: CASSVRGGSGANVLTF; cdr3_nt: TGTGCCAGCAGTGTCCGGGGGGGCTCTGGGGCCAACGTCCTGACTTTC
d_call: -; clone_size: -; v_call: TRBV5-4; j_call: TRBJ2-1; cdr3_aa: CASSLMGGSSYNEQFF; cdr3_nt: TGTGCCAGCAGCTTGATGGGAGGAAGCTCCTACAATGAGCAGTTCTTC
d_call: -; clone_size: once; v_call: TRBV6-1; j_call: TRBJ2-3; cdr3_aa: CASSEGGDTQYF; cdr3_nt: TGTGCCAGCAGTGAGGGGGGAGATACGCAGTATTTT
d_call: TRBD1; clone_size: -; v_call: TRBV5-1; j_call: TRBJ1-1; cdr3_aa: CASSPGQGEDEAFF; cdr3_nt: TGCGCCAGCAGCCCAGGACAGGGGGAGGATGAAGCTTTCTTT
d_call: TRBD2; clone_size: -; v_call: TRBV6-1; j_call: TRBJ2-4; cdr3_aa: CAATGGNIQYF; cdr3_nt: TGTGCCGCGACGGGAGGAAACATTCAGTACTTC
d_call: -; clone_size: -; v_call: TRBV14; j_call: TRBJ2-7; cdr3_aa: CASSEQGLRLGKSYEQYF; cdr3_nt: TGTGCCAGCAGCGAACAGGGACTACGGTTAGGAAAGTCCTACGAGCAGTACTTC
d_call: TRBD1; clone_size: -; v_call: TRBV28; j_call: TRBJ1-1; cdr3_aa: CASSSGQGGGAFF; cdr3_nt: TGTGCCAGCAGTTCCGGACAGGGCGGTGGAGCTTTCTTT
d_call: -; clone_size: few; v_call: TRBV2; j_call: TRBJ1-2; cdr3_aa: CASSELSANYGYTF; cdr3_nt: TGTGCCAGCAGTGAACTTTCAGCTAACTATGGCTACACCTTC
d_call: -; clone_size: -; v_call: TRBV28; j_call: TRBJ1-4; cdr3_aa: CASSGANEKLFF; cdr3_nt: TGTGCCAGTAGTGGGGCTAATGAAAAACTGTTTTTT
d_call: -; clone_size: -; v_call: TRBV30; j_call: TRBJ2-1; cdr3_aa: CACPGLSSYNEQFF; cdr3_nt: TGTGCCTGCCCCGGACTAAGCTCCTACAATGAGCAGTTCTTC
d_call: TRBD2; clone_size: -; v_call: TRBV5-1; j_call: TRBJ2-5; cdr3_aa: CASSLPAGAETQYF; cdr3_nt: TGCGCCAGCAGCCTCCCAGCGGGAGCGGAGACCCAGTACTTC
d_call: -; clone_size: -; v_call: TRBV19; j_call: TRBJ2-3; cdr3_aa: CASSGSLLTDTQYF; cdr3_nt: TGTGCCAGTTCGGGGTCGCTACTCACAGATACGCAGTATTTT
d_call: -; clone_size: -; v_call: TRBV4-2; j_call: TRBJ2-7; cdr3_aa: CASSLADRTVYEQYF; cdr3_nt: TGTGCCAGCAGTCTGGCGGACCGTACCGTTTACGAGCAGTACTTC
d_call: -; clone_size: few; v_call: TRBV14; j_call: TRBJ1-2; cdr3_aa: CASSQDYSGTHGYTF; cdr3_nt: TGTGCCAGCAGCCAAGATTACTCGGGAACTCACGGCTACACCTTC
d_call: -; clone_size: -; v_call: TRBV27; j_call: TRBJ2-5; cdr3_aa: CASSWGETQYF; cdr3_nt: TGTGCCAGCTCGTGGGGAGAGACCCAGTACTTC
d_call: -; clone_size: -; v_call: TRBV27; j_call: TRBJ2-7; cdr3_aa: CASSSDVGGANYEQYF; cdr3_nt: TGTGCCAGCAGCTCCGACGTGGGGGGGGCGAATTACGAGCAGTACTTC
d_call: TRBD2; clone_size: -; v_call: TRBV5-1; j_call: TRBJ2-1; cdr3_aa: CASNTGTSGYNEQFF; cdr3_nt: TGCGCCAGCAACACCGGGACTAGCGGCTACAATGAGCAGTTCTTC
d_call: -; clone_size: -; v_call: TRBV29-1; j_call: TRBJ2-3; cdr3_aa: CSACPGGADTQYF; cdr3_nt: TGCAGCGCCTGTCCCGGAGGCGCAGATACGCAGTATTTT
d_call: -; clone_size: -; v_call: TRBV30; j_call: TRBJ1-2; cdr3_aa: CAWSREVQGYGYTF; cdr3_nt: TGTGCCTGGAGTCGGGAGGTCCAGGGGTATGGCTACACCTTC
d_call: -; clone_size: -; v_call: TRBV9; j_call: TRBJ2-5; cdr3_aa: CASSVEEQQETQYF; cdr3_nt: TGTGCCAGCAGCGTAGAGGAGCAACAAGAGACCCAGTACTTC
d_call: -; clone_size: -; v_call: TRBV7-9; j_call: TRBJ2-1; cdr3_aa: CANSEGGEQFF; cdr3_nt: TGTGCCAACTCGGAGGGCGGTGAGCAGTTCTTC
d_call: TRBD1; clone_size: -; v_call: TRBV27; j_call: TRBJ2-7; cdr3_aa: CASSDRGPYEQYF; cdr3_nt: TGTGCCAGCAGCGACAGGGGGCCCTACGAGCAGTACTTC
d_call: -; clone_size: -; v_call: TRBV15; j_call: TRBJ2-7; cdr3_aa: CATSRGAYEQYF; cdr3_nt: TGTGCCACCAGCAGGGGAGCCTACGAGCAGTACTTC
d_call: -; clone_size: -; v_call: TRBV6-5; j_call: TRBJ2-2; cdr3_aa: CASSYGWGANTGELFF; cdr3_nt: TGTGCCAGCAGTTATGGTTGGGGGGCGAACACCGGGGAGCTGTTTTTT
d_call: -; clone_size: -; v_call: TRBV19; j_call: TRBJ2-3; cdr3_aa: CASSKTHTDTQYF; cdr3_nt: TGTGCCAGTAGTAAAACTCACACAGATACGCAGTATTTT